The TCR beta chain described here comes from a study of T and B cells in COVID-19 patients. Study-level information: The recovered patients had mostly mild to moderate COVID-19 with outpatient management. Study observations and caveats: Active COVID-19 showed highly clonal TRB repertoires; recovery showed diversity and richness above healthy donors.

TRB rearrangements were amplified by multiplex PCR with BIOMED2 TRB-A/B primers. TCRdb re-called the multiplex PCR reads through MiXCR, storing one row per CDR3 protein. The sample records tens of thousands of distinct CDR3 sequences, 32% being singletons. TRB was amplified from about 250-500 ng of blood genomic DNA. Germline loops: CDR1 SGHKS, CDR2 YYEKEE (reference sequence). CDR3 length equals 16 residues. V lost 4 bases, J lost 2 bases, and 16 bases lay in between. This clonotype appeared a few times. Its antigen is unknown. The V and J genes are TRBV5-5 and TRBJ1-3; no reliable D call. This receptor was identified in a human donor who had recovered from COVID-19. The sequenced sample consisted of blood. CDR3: CASSQDLGSAGNTIYF. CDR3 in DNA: TGTGCCAGCAGCCAAGATCTAGGCTCCGCTGGAAACACCATATATTTT.